Listed here are 5 T cell receptor beta chains from one sample, sequenced in a study of blood T cell repertoires in COVID-19. Profiled with immunoSEQ multiplex PCR; TCRdb holds only in-frame clones, not every one. Among some 150,000 clones listed, 80% were seen once. Sequencing was carried out using peripheral blood. The receptors stem from a man aged 60-69 years with active or convalescent COVID-19.

This clone was picked up one time. The chain couples TRBV9 to TRBJ2-3; 10 bases map to TRBD2. The CDR3 length is 15 residues. V was clipped by 3 bases and J by 3 bases; unmatched bases: 4. Germline V lookup: CDR1 SGDLS, CDR2 YYNGEE. The CDR3 reads CASSEREGGTDTQYF. Here the CDR3 DNA reads TGTGCCAGCAGCGAGCGGGAGGGAGGAACAGATACGCAGTATTTT.

V usage is TRBV28 and J usage is TRBJ2-7; 10 bases map to TRBD1. Losses at the gene ends were 1 base for V and 4 bases for J; bases not matched to a gene: 7. Per germline, CDR1 MDHEN and CDR2 SYDVKM. CDR3 length: 16 residues. Written as DNA, the CDR3 is TGTGCCAGCAGTTTATCGATGGGACAGGGGTCATACGAGCAGTACTTC. Encoded protein: CASSLSMGQGSYEQYF. Based on the CDR3 plus reference TRBV28 and TRBJ2-7, the full variable domain is DVKVTQSSRYLVKRTGEKVFLECVQDMDHENMFWYRQDPGLGLRLIYFSYDVKMKEKGDIPEGYSVSREKKERFSLILESASTNQTSMYLCASSLSMGQGSYEQYFGPGTRLTVT.

The chain joins TRBV9 to TRBJ1-3; D remains ambiguous. V was trimmed by 4 bases and J by 9 bases, leaving 17 bases between them. Germline CDR1 and CDR2: SGDLS and YYNGEE. There are 14 residues in the CDR3. CDR3 region: CASSPLQNGGTIYF. The CDR3 nucleotides read TGTGCCAGCAGCCCCCTTCAAAACGGAGGCACCATATATTTT.

V gene TRBV7-2 combines with J gene TRBJ1-1; D is unresolved. The CDR3 extends over 12 amino acids. Looked up from germline, CDR1 is SGHTA and CDR2 is FQGNSA. With 1 base removed from V and 7 bases from J, the gap between germline ends came to 7 bases. The CDR3 loop reads CASSLGPIEAFF. CDR3 nucleotide sequence: TGTGCCAGCAGCTTAGGTCCAATTGAAGCTTTCTTT.

The chain carries TRBV9 and TRBJ1-1; TRBD1 might be the D (6 bases). The CDR3 has 14 residues. CDR1 and CDR2 (germline): SGDLS, YYNGEE. V lost 0 bases to trimming and J lost 4 bases, with 10 bases between them. This CDR3 reads CASSVGTEGTEAFF. The CDR3 nucleotides are TGTGCCAGCAGCGTAGGGACAGAGGGCACTGAAGCTTTCTTT.